This is a list of T cell receptor beta chains from one sample in a study of cytomegalovirus exposure and HLA in healthy donors. Profiling relied on immunoSEQ multiplex PCR, and the TCRdb table lists in-frame clones only, not all of them. In total, the table holds more than 55,000 clones. What was sequenced was PBMCs. These receptors all stem from a middle-aged woman in good health and CMV-seropositive. The CDR3 runs from the conserved cysteine through the conserved F or W. D genes are given only for firm matches.

j_call: TRBJ2-7
v_call: TRBV4-2
d_call: TRBD1
cdr3_length: 14
cdr3_aa: CASSQGQGNYEQYF
cdr3_nt: TGTGCCAGCAGCCAAGGACAGGGAAACTACGAGCAGTACTTC

j_call: TRBJ2-5
v_call: TRBV27
d_call: TRBD2
cdr3_length: 15
cdr3_aa: CASSLSAGEWETQYF
cdr3_nt: TGTGCCAGCAGTTTATCGGCGGGGGAGTGGGAGACCCAGTACTTC

j_call: TRBJ2-3
v_call: TRBV7-2
d_call: .
cdr3_length: 15
cdr3_aa: CASSLAAGGTDTQYF
cdr3_nt: TGTGCCAGCAGCTTAGCGGCTGGAGGCACAGATACGCAGTATTTT

j_call: TRBJ2-3
v_call: TRBV5-6
d_call: TRBD1
cdr3_length: 16
cdr3_aa: CASRGTWTGGTDTQYF
cdr3_nt: TGTGCCAGCAGGGGGACCTGGACAGGGGGCACAGATACGCAGTATTTT

j_call: TRBJ1-2
v_call: TRBV11-2
d_call: TRBD1
cdr3_length: 14
cdr3_aa: CASSSNRGRGGHTF
cdr3_nt: TGTGCCAGCAGCAGTAACAGGGGGCGCGGGGGCCACACCTTC

j_call: TRBJ2-7
v_call: TRBV19
d_call: .
cdr3_length: 13
cdr3_aa: CASSIQRSYEQYF
cdr3_nt: TGTGCCAGTAGTATTCAGCGGTCCTACGAGCAGTACTTC

j_call: TRBJ1-5
v_call: TRBV5-4
d_call: .
cdr3_length: 12
cdr3_aa: CASSFGEQPQHF
cdr3_nt: TGTGCCAGCAGCTTCGGGGAACAGCCCCAGCATTTT

j_call: TRBJ1-2
v_call: TRBV11-1
d_call: .
cdr3_length: 15
cdr3_aa: CASSLGGGLNYGYTF
cdr3_nt: TGTGCCAGCAGCTTAGGGGGAGGACTGAACTATGGCTACACCTTC

j_call: TRBJ1-3
v_call: TRBV19
d_call: .
cdr3_length: 15
cdr3_aa: CASSPDSNSGNTIYF
cdr3_nt: TGTGCCAGTAGCCCGGACAGCAACTCTGGAAACACCATATATTTT

j_call: TRBJ2-5
v_call: TRBV14
d_call: TRBD2
cdr3_length: 16
cdr3_aa: CASSPGGAGLQETQYF
cdr3_nt: TGTGCCAGCAGCCCCGGGGGGGCCGGCCTTCAAGAGACCCAGTACTTC

j_call: TRBJ2-7
v_call: TRBV5-1
d_call: TRBD1
cdr3_length: 15
cdr3_aa: CASSLDQGDNYEQYF
cdr3_nt: TGCGCCAGCAGCTTGGATCAGGGGGATAACTACGAGCAGTACTTC

j_call: TRBJ2-3
v_call: TRBV6-1
d_call: TRBD1
cdr3_length: 14
cdr3_aa: CASSRPGQRDTQYF
cdr3_nt: TGTGCCAGCAGCCGACCGGGACAGCGGGATACGCAGTATTTT

j_call: TRBJ2-3
v_call: TRBV7-2
d_call: TRBD2
cdr3_length: 15
cdr3_aa: CASSLVRGATDTQYF
cdr3_nt: TGTGCCAGCAGCTTAGTGCGGGGGGCCACAGATACGCAGTATTTT

j_call: TRBJ2-7
v_call: TRBV5-6
d_call: .
cdr3_length: 15
cdr3_aa: CASSLGPRSNYEQYF
cdr3_nt: TGTGCCAGCAGCTTGGGGCCACGGAGCAACTACGAGCAGTACTTC

j_call: TRBJ1-5
v_call: TRBV25-1
d_call: .
cdr3_length: 14
cdr3_aa: CASREAGGNQPQHF
cdr3_nt: TGTGCCAGCAGAGAGGCGGGCGGCAATCAGCCCCAGCATTTT

j_call: TRBJ2-1
v_call: TRBV15
d_call: TRBD2
cdr3_length: 16
cdr3_aa: CATSRGLAGVYNEQFF
cdr3_nt: TGTGCCACCAGCAGAGGACTAGCGGGAGTTTACAATGAGCAGTTCTTC

j_call: TRBJ2-7
v_call: TRBV13
d_call: TRBD2
cdr3_length: 16
cdr3_aa: CASSPGTTDTSYEQYF
cdr3_nt: TGTGCCAGCAGCCCCGGGACTACTGACACCTCCTACGAGCAGTACTTC

j_call: TRBJ1-1
v_call: TRBV4-1
d_call: .
cdr3_length: 17
cdr3_aa: CASSQLTFRAMNTEAFF
cdr3_nt: TGCGCCAGCAGCCAACTAACGTTTAGAGCCATGAACACTGAAGCTTTCTTT

j_call: TRBJ1-6
v_call: TRBV6-1
d_call: .
cdr3_length: 15
cdr3_aa: CASSVGTGGNSPLHF
cdr3_nt: TGTGCCAGCAGTGTCGGGACGGGGGGCAATTCACCCCTCCACTTT

j_call: TRBJ2-6
v_call: TRBV6-1
d_call: .
cdr3_length: 15
cdr3_aa: CASSEYSSGANVLTF
cdr3_nt: TGTGCCAGCAGTGAATACAGCTCTGGGGCCAACGTCCTGACTTTC

j_call: TRBJ1-5
v_call: TRBV7-9
d_call: TRBD1
cdr3_length: 14
cdr3_aa: CASSLQGASQPQHF
cdr3_nt: TGTGCCAGCAGCTTACAGGGGGCCAGTCAGCCCCAGCATTTT

j_call: TRBJ2-3
v_call: TRBV7-2
d_call: .
cdr3_length: 13
cdr3_aa: CASSLVRGDTQYF
cdr3_nt: TGTGCCAGCAGCTTAGTTAGGGGAGATACGCAGTATTTT

j_call: TRBJ2-1
v_call: TRBV7-9
d_call: .
cdr3_length: 16
cdr3_aa: CASSLAGGGAYNEQFF
cdr3_nt: TGTGCCAGCAGCTTAGCCGGAGGGGGGGCCTACAATGAGCAGTTCTTC

j_call: TRBJ1-5
v_call: TRBV7-3
d_call: .
cdr3_length: 15
cdr3_aa: CASSPRRGSNQPQHF
cdr3_nt: TGTGCCAGCAGCCCCAGGAGGGGTAGCAATCAGCCCCAGCATTTT

j_call: TRBJ2-1
v_call: TRBV5-1
d_call: TRBD2
cdr3_length: 16
cdr3_aa: CASSLRASGGRDEQFF
cdr3_nt: TGCGCCAGCAGCCTCCGAGCTAGCGGGGGCCGGGATGAGCAGTTCTTC

j_call: TRBJ1-1
v_call: TRBV28
d_call: .
cdr3_length: 14
cdr3_aa: CASSLGQANTEAFF
cdr3_nt: TGTGCCAGCAGTTTAGGGCAGGCGAACACTGAAGCTTTCTTT

j_call: TRBJ2-6
v_call: TRBV10-3
d_call: .
cdr3_length: 16
cdr3_aa: CAISPGNSAGANVLTF
cdr3_nt: TGTGCCATCAGCCCGGGAAACTCTGCTGGGGCCAACGTCCTGACTTTC

j_call: TRBJ1-4
v_call: TRBV19
d_call: TRBD1
cdr3_length: 16
cdr3_aa: CASSRTAGTEGEKLFF
cdr3_nt: TGTGCCAGTAGTAGAACGGCCGGGACAGAAGGTGAAAAACTGTTTTTT

j_call: TRBJ2-1
v_call: TRBV10-1
d_call: TRBD2
cdr3_length: 15
cdr3_aa: CASSEDIAGLNEQFF
cdr3_nt: TGCGCCAGCAGTGAGGACATAGCGGGGCTCAATGAGCAGTTCTTC

j_call: TRBJ1-5
v_call: TRBV5-5
d_call: TRBD1
cdr3_length: 15
cdr3_aa: CASSRGQLLHQPQHF
cdr3_nt: TGTGCCAGCAGCCGGGGACAGCTGCTGCATCAGCCCCAGCATTTT

j_call: TRBJ2-1
v_call: TRBV7-3
d_call: TRBD2
cdr3_length: 15
cdr3_aa: CASSPGGARGNEQFF
cdr3_nt: TGTGCCAGCAGCCCCGGGGGGGCACGTGGGAATGAGCAGTTCTTC

j_call: TRBJ2-5
v_call: TRBV6-6
d_call: TRBD2
cdr3_length: 14
cdr3_aa: CASRREGLGETQYF
cdr3_nt: TGTGCCAGCAGGCGGGAGGGGCTGGGGGAGACCCAGTACTTC

j_call: TRBJ2-1
v_call: TRBV7-2
d_call: .
cdr3_length: 15
cdr3_aa: CASSPGVLSGNEQFF
cdr3_nt: TGTGCCAGCAGCCCGGGGGTCCTTAGCGGCAATGAGCAGTTCTTC

j_call: TRBJ2-1
v_call: TRBV11-2
d_call: TRBD2
cdr3_length: 15
cdr3_aa: CASSFPGEGYNEQFF
cdr3_nt: TGTGCCAGCAGCTTTCCGGGGGAGGGCTACAATGAGCAGTTCTTC